This T cell receptor beta chain derives from a study of blood T cell repertoires in COVID-19. At the level of the study: Samples came from the United States, Italy and Spain, spanning acute and convalescent COVID-19. Sources were T cells, B-cell-depleted T cells, or PBMCs; the material itself was cDNA or gDNA.

How the authors handled the data: Reference gene primers were amplified, and this amplification served to estimate nucleated cell counts. Measured with immunoSEQ multiplex PCR; TCRdb has only the in-frame clones, and not every one. D and trimming come from the DNA, and the V and J calls and clone size come from that table. The sample includes about 40,000 clones, about 90% of them seen just once. Only a few counts were recorded for this clone. Looked up from germline, CDR1 is SGHVS and CDR2 is FNYEAQ. The CDR3 runs 13 residues. V shed 6 bases and J shed 5 bases, with 11 bases lying between them. The sequenced sample was peripheral blood. The chain has TRBV7-6 and TRBJ1-5, with D perhaps matching TRBD1 (6 bases). The receptor's source is a woman aged 70-85 years with acute or convalescent COVID-19. CDR3 in DNA: TGTGCCAGCAGTCCGGCAGGGGATCAGCCCCAGCATTTT. It codes for CASSPAGDQPQHF.